The entry that follows covers one T cell receptor beta chain sequence. The antigen it binds to is not known. Base qualities are not provided; no much larger clone lies one nucleotide away. The CDR1 and CDR2 encoded by the germline V gene are KGHSH and LQKENI. V was cut back by 0 bases and J by 3 bases, leaving a gap of 12 bases between them. From the cysteine through the phenylalanine, the CDR3 covers 15 amino acids. Of the read, only the CDR3 DNA is kept; its 45 bases are in frame from base 1. The sample belongs to a study of blood T cell repertoires in COVID-19 (dated by TCRdb to the early 2020s). For context, the study as a whole: Samples covering the acute and convalescent phases of COVID-19 were provided by collaborators in the United States, Italy and Spain. Where available, HLA class I and class II types were obtained from metadata supplied by the sample provider rather than from assay-based typing. Deeply sampled blood TCRbeta repertoires from subjects exposed to, actively infected with, or recovered from COVID-19 were included in the dataset. A freely available public database, intended as a resource for researchers studying the immune response to SARS-CoV-2, is where the repertoires were released. Samples were obtained from the ongoing ImmuneRACE study (first 160 participants) and from 1,000 to 1,500 subjects provided by 6 global collaborators. The material from the prospective study consisted of cDNA or gDNA derived from T cells, B-cell-depleted T cells, or PBMCs. The sample metadata nearly always contained a de-identified subject ID, COVID-19 status, age in years and sex.

Each collaborating institution followed its own protocols to collect whole blood in K2EDTA tubes. Collaborator samples were shipped for TCRbeta analysis as frozen whole blood, isolated PBMCs, or DNA extracted from either sample type. The immunoSEQ Assay, a bias-controlled multiplex PCR, was used to amplify TCRbeta CDR3 regions from genomic DNA. Processing in the source paper ran as follows. The number of nucleated cells in each sample was estimated by amplification of reference gene primers within the assay. To quantify the absolute abundance of each unique TCRbeta CDR3 rearrangement, sequence reads were collapsed and filtered. For each sample, productive Simpson clonality was calculated by taking the square root of Simpson's diversity index across productive rearrangements. This immuneACCESS table, as held by TCRdb, lists in-frame sequences with V and J called but not all clones. Of the missing ones, under half trace to an unresolved V gene in checked studies; the others have no known cause. D and trimming come from the DNA, and the V and J calls and clone size come from that table. Here the sample has approximately 100,000 clones; 89% occur a single time. Roughly 4.9% of the sample lies in the top ten.

The paper's findings and limits, for the study overall: Clinical and demographic metadata were provided uncurated, with the amount varying by source and participant.

The sequenced sample was peripheral blood. The TCR originated in a woman older than 75 with active COVID-19. The V and J genes are TRBV18 and TRBJ2-7; no D gene can be assigned with confidence. CDR3 loop: CASSPPTANLYEQYF. DNA sequence: TGTGCCAGCTCACCACCCACTGCAAACCTCTACGAGCAGTACTTC.